These 20 T cell receptor beta chains came from one sample sequenced in a study of blood T cells in healthy people across ages. The use of a sample-barcoded 5' primer and a J-beta primer mix characterized a second PCR of about 7 to 12 cycles. TCRdb itself ran the 5' RACE reads through MiXCR, one entry per CDR3 protein. The sample carries roughly 1.6 million distinct CDR3 sequences, roughly a third recorded once. What was sequenced was blood. The receptors originated from a woman in her twenties or thirties in good health.

The rearrangement joins TRBV14 to TRBJ2-7; D is uncertain. Looked up from germline, CDR1 is SGHDN and CDR2 is FVKESK. CDR3 length: 15 amino acids. Trimming left V 2 bases short and J 2 bases short, with 13 bases between. CDR3 sequence: CASSQNPQGTYEQYF. The CDR3 DNA follows: TGTGCCAGCAGCCAAAACCCTCAAGGTACCTACGAGCAGTACTTC.

The V gene is TRBV20-1, the J gene TRBJ2-5; TRBD2 agrees at 11 bases. J gave up 5 bases and V 3 bases, and 5 bases lay outside the gene matches. The length of the CDR3 is 14 residues. The V gene's germline CDR1 is DFQATT and CDR2 SNEGSKA (reference sequence). In nucleotides, the CDR3 is TGCAGTGCTAGCGCTAGCGGGGGGCGGGAGACCCAGTACTTC. It yields the protein CSASASGGRETQYF.

The table lists this clonotype with a few counts. The V and J genes are TRBV7-3 and TRBJ2-3, with 11 nucleotides matching TRBD2. The CDR3 has 17 amino acids. From germline, CDR1 is SGHTA and CDR2 FQGTGA. With V trimmed by 5 bases and J by 0 bases, 7 bases remained unmatched. In nucleotides, the CDR3 is TGTGCCAGCAGCCAGTCTAGCGGGGGGATTAGCACAGATACGCAGTATTTT. Translation gives CASSQSSGGISTDTQYF.

In its sample, this clonotype was seen a few times. J is TRBJ2-3 and V is TRBV28; perhaps TRBD2 as D (6 bases). The V gene lost 2 bases and the J gene lost 6 bases, with 12 bases spanning the gap. The CDR3 loop spans 14 amino acids. CDR1 MDHEN and CDR2 SYDVKM come from the germline V gene. The CDR3 loop reads CASSLRAGWDTQYF. In nucleotides, the CDR3 is TGTGCCAGCAGTTTAAGGGCGGGATGGGATACGCAGTATTTT.

The J gene is TRBJ2-7, the V gene TRBV3-1, with TRBD2 matching over 15 bases. The DNA end is more similar to TRBJ2-5, so the J call may be wrong. This CDR3 region has 16 residues. Germline CDR1 reads LGHDT; CDR2 reads YNNKEL (reference sequence). The CDR3 nucleotides are TGTGCCAGCAGCCGCCGGACTAGCGGGGGGGAGGAGACCCAGTACTTC. It translates to CASSRRTSGGEETQYF.

The chain couples TRBV2 to TRBJ1-1; D unclear. CDR1 is SNHLY and CDR2 is FYNNEI in the germline V gene. V lost 8 bases and J lost 3, with 13 bases in between. This CDR3 spans 13 amino acids. In DNA form, the CDR3 reads TGTGCCAGCCACGACGAGGACGACACTGAAGCTTTCTTT. It encodes CASHDEDDTEAFF.

V is TRBV10-3 and J is TRBJ1-4; TRBD1 matches 8 bases. V lost 0 bases to trimming and J lost 7 bases; unmatched junction nucleotides: 4. The CDR3 runs 15 residues. Looked up from germline, CDR1 is ENHRY and CDR2 is SYGVKD. The CDR3 DNA reads TGTGCCATCAGTGAGTCGGGGACAGGACCTGAAAAACTGTTTTTT. Translating it yields CAISESGTGPEKLFF.

The rearrangement links TRBV20-1 to TRBJ1-2; D may be TRBD1 (6 bases). The CDR3 consists of 15 residues. Looked up from germline, CDR1 is DFQATT and CDR2 is SNEGSKA (reference sequence). V gave up 0 bases and J gave up 10 bases, with 21 bases separating them. The CDR3 DNA follows: TGCAGTGCTAGAGAGAGGGCGAGCGGAGGGGGGCCCTACACCTTC. Its translation is CSARERASGGGPYTF.

This clonotype was observed a handful of times. The V call is TRBV28, the J call TRBJ2-7; D uncertain. Germline values: CDR1 MDHEN, CDR2 SYDVKM. This CDR3 comprises 15 residues. Trimming cost V 6 bases and J 5 bases, with 20 bases left between them. DNA of the CDR3: TGTGCCAGCAGCCGCCGCGAGCCTAAGCCGGACGAGCAGTACTTC. Amino acid sequence: CASSRREPKPDEQYF.

The chain uses TRBV10-2 and TRBJ2-7, with 7 positions matching TRBD1. The germline V gene encodes CDR1 WSHSY and CDR2 SAAADI. Losses at the gene ends were 7 bases for V and 5 bases for J; bases not matched to a gene: 2. CDR3 size: 11 residues. CDR3 in DNA: TGCGCCAGCACAACAGGGGACGAGCAGTACTTC. It translates to CASTTGDEQYF.

This clonotype appeared once. The junction shows a germline mismatch at one end, possibly a read error. The CDR3 loop is CASSGNSPNYSYTF. For the CDR3, the DNA is TGTGCCAGCAGTGGAAACAGCCCTAACTATAGCTACACCTTC. The genes are TRBV2 and TRBJ1-2; D is undetermined. Germline CDR1 SNHLY, CDR2 FYNNEI. This CDR3 is built from 14 residues.

This clonotype was detected once. J is TRBJ1-1 and V is TRBV7-9; TRBD1 matches at 7 bases. The CDR3 is made up of 17 amino acids. The germline CDR1 and CDR2 sequences are SEHNR and FQNEAQ (reference sequence). The ends lost 5 bases at V and 1 base at J; junction bases unmatched: 13. The CDR3 reads CASSPKGTVRGNTEAFF. DNA of the CDR3: TGTGCCAGCAGCCCCAAGGGGACAGTGAGGGGGAACACTGAAGCTTTCTTT.

V usage is TRBV20-1 and J usage is TRBJ2-7; 10 nucleotides agree with TRBD2. From germline, CDR1 is DFQATT and CDR2 SNEGSKA (reference sequence). The ends lost 4 bases at V and 4 bases at J; junction bases unmatched: 10. This CDR3 comprises 15 residues. CDR3 region: CSANPPSGSPYEQYF. The CDR3 DNA sequence: TGCAGTGCTAACCCCCCTAGCGGGAGTCCATACGAGCAGTACTTC.

This clonotype was found a few times. The chain carries TRBV12-3 or TRBV12-4 and TRBJ1-5, with D possibly matching TRBD1 (5 bases). This CDR3 comprises 13 residues. V was shortened by 6 bases and J by 9 bases, with 15 bases between the two germline ends. The CDR3, as DNA: TGTGCCAGCAGCCCCAGGGACCTAGGGCCCCAGCATTTT. It encodes CASSPRDLGPQHF.

The rearrangement links TRBV7-9 to TRBJ1-2; TRBD1 is a possible D gene (6 bases). Germline lookup yields CDR1 SEHNR and CDR2 FQNEAQ (reference sequence). The CDR3 has 16 residues. The V end was cut by 4 bases, the J end by 6 bases, with 21 bases between. DNA of the CDR3: TGTGCCAGCAGCTCTGCCCGGGACATTTTTTTCGATGGCTACACCTTC. Its protein is CASSSARDIFFDGYTF.

This clonotype has a handful of counts. The rearrangement links TRBV11-3 to TRBJ2-6, with TRBD1 matching 7 bases. The CDR3 loop spans 16 amino acids. Germline V CDR1 and CDR2: SGHNT, YENEEA. J was trimmed by 0 bases and V by 5 bases; bases with no gene match: 4. The DNA for the CDR3 is TGTGCCAGCAGCGCGAACAGGGGCTCTGGGGCCAACGTCCTGACTTTC. It encodes CASSANRGSGANVLTF.

This clonotype was recorded a few times. The rearrangement links TRBV7-9 to TRBJ2-3; D tentatively reads TRBD1 or TRBD2 (5 bases each). Germline V lookup: CDR1 SEHNR, CDR2 FQNEAQ (reference sequence). V dropped 5 bases and J dropped 7 bases, with 16 bases sitting between them. This CDR3 region has 14 residues. The CDR3 sequence: CASSPGPPGYTQYF. The CDR3, as DNA: TGTGCCAGCAGCCCGGGACCGCCGGGGTATACGCAGTATTTT. Full variable domain (missing parts from reference TRBV7-9 and TRBJ2-3): DTGVSQNPRHKITKRGQNVTFRCDPISEHNRLYWYRQTLGQGPEFLTYFQNEAQLEKSRLLSDRFSAERPKGSFSTLEIQRTEQGDSAMYLCASSPGPPGYTQYFGPGTRLTVL.

This clonotype was counted only a few times. The chain uses TRBV6-6 and TRBJ1-2; possibly TRBD1 for D (6 bases). The CDR3 totals 14 residues. V lost 9 bases to trimming and J lost 4 bases, with 18 bases between them. Germline CDR1 is MNHNY and CDR2 is SVGAGI (reference sequence). The CDR3 loop reads CASRLGGALYGYTF. CDR3 coding DNA: TGTGCCAGTCGCCTAGGGGGAGCCCTCTATGGCTACACCTTC.

The chain links TRBV20-1 to TRBJ1-1; 7 bases line up with TRBD1. Germline CDR1 is DFQATT and CDR2 is SNEGSKA (reference sequence). V trimming: 0 bases; J trimming: 2 bases; junction bases outside the gene matches: 6. The CDR3 is 15 amino acids. DNA of the CDR3: TGCAGTGCTAGAGAGGGGACAGAAAAAAACACTGAAGCTTTCTTT. Translated, it gives CSAREGTEKNTEAFF.

This clonotype was detected only a few times. The rearrangement links TRBV7-2 to TRBJ2-1, with 8 bases fitting TRBD2. This CDR3 is built from 15 residues. Trimming took 3 bases from V and 9 from J; bases not matched to a gene: 10. Germline CDR1 is SGHTA and CDR2 is FQGNSA. CDR3 sequence reads: CASSFPTGGSSEQFF. In DNA, the CDR3 is TGTGCCAGCAGCTTTCCGACGGGAGGGTCGAGTGAGCAGTTCTTC. Together with reference TRBV7-2 and TRBJ2-1, the CDR3 gives the full variable domain: GAGVSQSPSNKVTEKGKDVELRCDPISGHTALYWYRQSLGQGLEFLIYFQGNSAPDKSGLPSDRFSAERTGGSVSTLTIQRTQQEDSAVYLCASSFPTGGSSEQFFGPGTRLTVL.